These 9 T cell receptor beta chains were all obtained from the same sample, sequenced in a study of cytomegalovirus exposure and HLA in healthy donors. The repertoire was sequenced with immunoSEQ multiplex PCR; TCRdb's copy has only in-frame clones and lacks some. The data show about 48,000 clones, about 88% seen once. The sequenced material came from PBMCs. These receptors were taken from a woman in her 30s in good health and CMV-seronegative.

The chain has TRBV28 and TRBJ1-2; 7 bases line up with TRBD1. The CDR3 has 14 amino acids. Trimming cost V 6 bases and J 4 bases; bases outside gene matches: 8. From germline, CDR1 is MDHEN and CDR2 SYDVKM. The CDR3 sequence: CASRPADRAYGYTF. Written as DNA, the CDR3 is TGTGCCAGCAGACCCGCAGACAGGGCCTATGGCTACACCTTC.

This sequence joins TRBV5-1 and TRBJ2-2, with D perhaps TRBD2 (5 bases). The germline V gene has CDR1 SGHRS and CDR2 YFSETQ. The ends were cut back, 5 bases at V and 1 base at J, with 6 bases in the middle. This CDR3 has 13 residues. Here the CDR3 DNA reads TGCGCCAGCAGACGGGAGAACACCGGGGAGCTGTTTTTT. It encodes CASRRENTGELFF.

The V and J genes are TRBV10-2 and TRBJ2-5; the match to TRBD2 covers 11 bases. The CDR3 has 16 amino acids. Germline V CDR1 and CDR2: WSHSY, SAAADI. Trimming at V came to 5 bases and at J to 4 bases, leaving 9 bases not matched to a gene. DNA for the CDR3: TGCGCCAGCAGTACTTTGGGACTAGCGGTGAGAGAGACCCAGTACTTC. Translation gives CASSTLGLAVRETQYF.

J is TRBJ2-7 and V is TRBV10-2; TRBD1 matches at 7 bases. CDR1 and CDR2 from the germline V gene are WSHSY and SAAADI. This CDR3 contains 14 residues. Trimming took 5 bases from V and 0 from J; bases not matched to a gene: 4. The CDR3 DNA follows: TGCGCCAGCAGTCAAGGGGGCTCCTCCTACGAGCAGTACTTC. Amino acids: CASSQGGSSYEQYF.

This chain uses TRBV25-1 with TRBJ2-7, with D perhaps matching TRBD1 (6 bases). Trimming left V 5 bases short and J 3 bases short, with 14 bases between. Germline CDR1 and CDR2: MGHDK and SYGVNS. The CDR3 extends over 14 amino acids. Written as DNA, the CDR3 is TGTGCCAGCAGTAACACAGGGTACTTCTACGAGCAGTACTTC. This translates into CASSNTGYFYEQYF.

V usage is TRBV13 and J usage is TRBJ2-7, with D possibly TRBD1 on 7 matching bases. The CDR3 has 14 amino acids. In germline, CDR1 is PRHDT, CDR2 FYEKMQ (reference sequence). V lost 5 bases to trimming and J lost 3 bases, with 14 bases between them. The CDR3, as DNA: TGTGCCAGCAGCCACCGACAGGGAGGCTACGAGCAGTACTTC. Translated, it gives CASSHRQGGYEQYF.

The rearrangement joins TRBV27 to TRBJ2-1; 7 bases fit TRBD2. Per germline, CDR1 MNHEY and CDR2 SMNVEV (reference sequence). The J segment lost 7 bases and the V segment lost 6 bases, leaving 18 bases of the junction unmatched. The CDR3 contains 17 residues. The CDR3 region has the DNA TGTGCCAGCAGGACCCTCTACATAGCGGGTAAATGGAATGAGCAGTTCTTC. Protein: CASRTLYIAGKWNEQFF.

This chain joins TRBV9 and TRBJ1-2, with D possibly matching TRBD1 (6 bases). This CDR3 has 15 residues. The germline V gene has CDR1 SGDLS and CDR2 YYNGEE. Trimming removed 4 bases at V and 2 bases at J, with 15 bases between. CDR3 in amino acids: CASSSRTDANYGYTF. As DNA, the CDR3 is TGTGCCAGCAGCTCGCGGACAGACGCCAACTATGGCTACACCTTC.

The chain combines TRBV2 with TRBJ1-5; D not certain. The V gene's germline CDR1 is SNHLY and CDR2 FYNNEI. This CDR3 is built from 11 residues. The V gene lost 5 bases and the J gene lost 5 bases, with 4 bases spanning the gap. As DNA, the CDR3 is TGTGCCAGCAGTCTTGATCAGCCCCAGCATTTT. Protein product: CASSLDQPQHF.